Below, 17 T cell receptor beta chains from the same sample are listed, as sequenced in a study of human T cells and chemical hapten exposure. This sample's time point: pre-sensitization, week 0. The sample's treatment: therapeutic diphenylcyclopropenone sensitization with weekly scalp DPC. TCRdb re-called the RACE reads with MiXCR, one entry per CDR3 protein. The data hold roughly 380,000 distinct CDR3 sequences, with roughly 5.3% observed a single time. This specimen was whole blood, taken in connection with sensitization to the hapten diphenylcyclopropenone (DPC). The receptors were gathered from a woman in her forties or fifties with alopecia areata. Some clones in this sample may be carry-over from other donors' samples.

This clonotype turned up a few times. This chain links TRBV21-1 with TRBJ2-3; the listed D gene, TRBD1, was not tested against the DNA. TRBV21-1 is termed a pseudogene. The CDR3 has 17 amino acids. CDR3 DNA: TGTGCCAGCAGCAATCCCCCATCCGGGGGGCCCACAGATACGCAGTATTTT. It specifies CASSNPPSGGPTDTQYF.

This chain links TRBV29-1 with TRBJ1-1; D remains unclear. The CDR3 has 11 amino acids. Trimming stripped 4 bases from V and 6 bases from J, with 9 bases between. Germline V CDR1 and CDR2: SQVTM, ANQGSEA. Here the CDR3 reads CSVVLDPEAFF. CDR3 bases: TGCAGCGTTGTCTTGGACCCTGAAGCTTTCTTT.

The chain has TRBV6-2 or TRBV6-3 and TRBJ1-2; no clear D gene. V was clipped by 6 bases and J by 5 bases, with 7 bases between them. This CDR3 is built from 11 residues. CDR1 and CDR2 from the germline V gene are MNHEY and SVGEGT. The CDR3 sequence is CASSFKYGYTF. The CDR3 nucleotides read TGTGCCAGCAGCTTCAAGTATGGCTACACCTTC.

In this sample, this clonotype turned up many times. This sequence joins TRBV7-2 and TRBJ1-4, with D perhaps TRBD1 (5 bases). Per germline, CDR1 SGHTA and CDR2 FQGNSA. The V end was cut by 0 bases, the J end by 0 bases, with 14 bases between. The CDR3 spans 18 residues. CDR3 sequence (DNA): TGTGCCAGCAGCTTAGCCGGGCAGGGTGGTGCAACTAATGAAAAACTGTTTTTT. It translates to CASSLAGQGGATNEKLFF.

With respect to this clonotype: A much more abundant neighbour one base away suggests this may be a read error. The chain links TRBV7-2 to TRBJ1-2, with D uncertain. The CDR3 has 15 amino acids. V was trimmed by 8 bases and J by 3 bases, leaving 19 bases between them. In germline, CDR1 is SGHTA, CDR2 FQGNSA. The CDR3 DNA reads TGTGCCAGCTGCCACGGGAGGCAGATAGACTATGGCTACACCTTC. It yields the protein CASCHGRQIDYGYTF.

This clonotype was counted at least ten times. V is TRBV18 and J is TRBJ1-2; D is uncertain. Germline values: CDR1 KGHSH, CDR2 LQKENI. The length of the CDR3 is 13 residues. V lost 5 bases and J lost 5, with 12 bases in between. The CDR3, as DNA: TGTGCCAGCTCAATTGGGCAGGATTATGGCTACACCTTC. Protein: CASSIGQDYGYTF.

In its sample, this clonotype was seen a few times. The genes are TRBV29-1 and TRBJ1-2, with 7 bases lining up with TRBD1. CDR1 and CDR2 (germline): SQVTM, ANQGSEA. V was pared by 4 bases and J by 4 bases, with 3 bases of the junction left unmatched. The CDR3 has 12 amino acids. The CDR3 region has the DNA TGCAGCGTTGGGGACAGTATCTATGGCTACACCTTC. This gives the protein CSVGDSIYGYTF.

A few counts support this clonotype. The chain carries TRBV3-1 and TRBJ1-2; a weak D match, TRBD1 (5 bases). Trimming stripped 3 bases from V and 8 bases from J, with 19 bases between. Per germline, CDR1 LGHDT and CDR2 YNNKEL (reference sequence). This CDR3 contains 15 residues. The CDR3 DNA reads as TGTGCCAGCAGCCACAGAGGCGGGGCCGGAGTGGGCTACACCTTC. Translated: CASSHRGGAGVGYTF.

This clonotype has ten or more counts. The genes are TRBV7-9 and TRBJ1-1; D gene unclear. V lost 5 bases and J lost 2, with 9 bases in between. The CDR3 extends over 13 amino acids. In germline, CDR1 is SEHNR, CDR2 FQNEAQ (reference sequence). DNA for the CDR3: TGTGCCAGCAGCGTGGACGGTAACACTGAAGCTTTCTTT. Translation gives CASSVDGNTEAFF.

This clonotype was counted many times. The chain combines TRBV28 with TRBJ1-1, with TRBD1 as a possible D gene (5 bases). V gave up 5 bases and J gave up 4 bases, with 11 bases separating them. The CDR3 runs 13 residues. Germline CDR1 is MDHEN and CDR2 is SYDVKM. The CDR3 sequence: CASSRQGPTEAFF. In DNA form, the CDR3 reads TGTGCCAGCAGTCGTCAGGGCCCCACTGAAGCTTTCTTT.

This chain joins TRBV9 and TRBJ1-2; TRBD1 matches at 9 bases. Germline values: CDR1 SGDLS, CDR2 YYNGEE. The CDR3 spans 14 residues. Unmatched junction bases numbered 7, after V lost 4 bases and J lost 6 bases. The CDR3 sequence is CASSQTGGFNGYTF. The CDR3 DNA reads TGTGCCAGCAGCCAAACAGGGGGCTTTAATGGCTACACCTTC.

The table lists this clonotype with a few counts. The CDR3 spells CASSAGTHHGASTDTQYF. The DNA of the CDR3 is TGTGCCAGCAGCGCCGGGACTCACCACGGGGCTAGCACAGATACGCAGTATTTT. The V call is TRBV9, the J call TRBJ2-3, with D possibly TRBD2 on 6 matching bases. Trimming shortened V by 3 bases and J by 0 bases, and 20 bases separated the two germline ends. The CDR3 is made up of 18 amino acids. CDR1 and CDR2 (germline): SGDLS, YYNGEE.

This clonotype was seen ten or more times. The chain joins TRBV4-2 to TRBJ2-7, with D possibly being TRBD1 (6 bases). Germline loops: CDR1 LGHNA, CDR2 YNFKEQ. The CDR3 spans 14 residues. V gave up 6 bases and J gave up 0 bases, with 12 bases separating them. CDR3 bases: TGTGCCAGCAGTGCCACAGGGAGCTCCTACGAGCAGTACTTC. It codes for CASSATGSSYEQYF.

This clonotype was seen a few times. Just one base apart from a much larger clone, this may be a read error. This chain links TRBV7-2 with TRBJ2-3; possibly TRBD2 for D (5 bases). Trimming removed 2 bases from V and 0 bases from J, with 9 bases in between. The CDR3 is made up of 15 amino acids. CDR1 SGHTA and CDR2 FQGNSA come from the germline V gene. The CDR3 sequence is CASSLFRTSTDTQYF. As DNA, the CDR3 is TGTGCCAGCAGCTTATTCAGGACTAGCACAGATACGCAGTATTTT.

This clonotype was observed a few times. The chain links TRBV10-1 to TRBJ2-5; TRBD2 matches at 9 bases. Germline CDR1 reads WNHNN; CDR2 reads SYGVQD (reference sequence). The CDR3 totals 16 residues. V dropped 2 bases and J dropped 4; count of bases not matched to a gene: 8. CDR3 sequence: CASSEERTSGPETQYF. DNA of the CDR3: TGCGCCAGCAGTGAGGAGCGAACTAGCGGGCCAGAGACCCAGTACTTC.

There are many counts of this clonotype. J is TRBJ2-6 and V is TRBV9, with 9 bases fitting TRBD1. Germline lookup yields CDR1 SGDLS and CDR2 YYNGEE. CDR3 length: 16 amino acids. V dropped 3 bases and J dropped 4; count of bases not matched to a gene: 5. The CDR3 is CASSAGTGSGANVLTF. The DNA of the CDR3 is TGTGCCAGCAGCGCCGGGACAGGGTCCGGGGCCAACGTCCTGACTTTC.

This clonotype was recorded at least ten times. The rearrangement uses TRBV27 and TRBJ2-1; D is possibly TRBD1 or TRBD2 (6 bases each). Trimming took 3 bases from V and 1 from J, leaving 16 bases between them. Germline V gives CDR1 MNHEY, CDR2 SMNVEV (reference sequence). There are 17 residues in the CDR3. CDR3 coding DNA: TGTGCCAGCAGTTTGGAGGGGGGCAGGGCGTCCTACAATGAGCAGTTCTTC. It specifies CASSLEGGRASYNEQFF.